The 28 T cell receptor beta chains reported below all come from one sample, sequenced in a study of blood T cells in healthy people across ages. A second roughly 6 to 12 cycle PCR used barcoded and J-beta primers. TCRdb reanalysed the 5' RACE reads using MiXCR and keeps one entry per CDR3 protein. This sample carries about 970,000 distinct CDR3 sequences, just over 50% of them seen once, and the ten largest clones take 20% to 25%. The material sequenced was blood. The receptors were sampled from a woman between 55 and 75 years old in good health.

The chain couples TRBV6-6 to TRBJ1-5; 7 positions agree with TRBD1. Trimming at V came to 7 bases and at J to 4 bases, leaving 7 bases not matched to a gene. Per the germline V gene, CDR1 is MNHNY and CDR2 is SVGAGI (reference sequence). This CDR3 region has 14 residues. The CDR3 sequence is CASTGTDPNQPQHF. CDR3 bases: TGTGCCAGCACGGGGACAGACCCTAATCAGCCCCAGCATTTT.

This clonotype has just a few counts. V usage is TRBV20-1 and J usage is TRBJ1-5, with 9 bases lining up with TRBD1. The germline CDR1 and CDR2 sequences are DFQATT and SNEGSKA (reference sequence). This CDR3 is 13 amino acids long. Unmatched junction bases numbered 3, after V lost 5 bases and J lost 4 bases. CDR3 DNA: TGCAGTGCTGCCGGACAGGGGAATCAGCCCCAGCATTTT. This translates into CSAAGQGNQPQHF.

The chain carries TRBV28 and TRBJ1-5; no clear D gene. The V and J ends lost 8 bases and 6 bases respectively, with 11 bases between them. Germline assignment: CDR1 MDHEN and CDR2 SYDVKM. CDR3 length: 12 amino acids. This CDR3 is CASRRGRQPQHF. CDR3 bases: TGTGCCAGCCGGAGAGGGCGTCAGCCCCAGCATTTT.

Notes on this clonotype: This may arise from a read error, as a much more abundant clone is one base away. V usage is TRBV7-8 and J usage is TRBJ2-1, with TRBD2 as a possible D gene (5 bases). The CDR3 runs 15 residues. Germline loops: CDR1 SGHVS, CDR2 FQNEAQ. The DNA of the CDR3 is TGTGCCGGCAGCATCTATAGCGACTCCTACAATGAGCAGTTCTTC. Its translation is CAGSIYSDSYNEQFF.

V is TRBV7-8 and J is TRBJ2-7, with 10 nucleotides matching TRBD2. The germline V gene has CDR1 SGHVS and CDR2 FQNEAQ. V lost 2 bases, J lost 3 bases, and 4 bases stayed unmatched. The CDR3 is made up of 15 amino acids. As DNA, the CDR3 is TGTGCCAGCAGCTTACCCCAGCGGGAGGGCTACGAGCAGTACTTC. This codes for CASSLPQREGYEQYF.

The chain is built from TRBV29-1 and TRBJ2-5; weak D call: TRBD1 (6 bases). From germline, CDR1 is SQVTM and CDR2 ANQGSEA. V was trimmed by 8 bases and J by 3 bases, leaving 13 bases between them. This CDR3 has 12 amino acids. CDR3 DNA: TGCAGCTTCCTTGGACAGAAAGAGACCCAGTACTTC. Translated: CSFLGQKETQYF.

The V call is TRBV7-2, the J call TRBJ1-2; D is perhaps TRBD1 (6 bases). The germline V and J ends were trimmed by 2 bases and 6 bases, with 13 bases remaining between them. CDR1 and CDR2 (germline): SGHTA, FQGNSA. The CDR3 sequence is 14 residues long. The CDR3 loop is CASSLYSGDHGYTF. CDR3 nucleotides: TGTGCCAGCAGCTTATACTCAGGGGATCATGGCTACACCTTC.

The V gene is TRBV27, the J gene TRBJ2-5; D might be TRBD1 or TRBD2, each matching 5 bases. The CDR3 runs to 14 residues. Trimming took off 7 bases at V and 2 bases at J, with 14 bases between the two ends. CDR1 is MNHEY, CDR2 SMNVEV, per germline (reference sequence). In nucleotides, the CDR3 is TGTGCCAGCAAAGGGACGGGGTGGCAAGAGACCCAGTACTTC. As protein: CASKGTGWQETQYF.

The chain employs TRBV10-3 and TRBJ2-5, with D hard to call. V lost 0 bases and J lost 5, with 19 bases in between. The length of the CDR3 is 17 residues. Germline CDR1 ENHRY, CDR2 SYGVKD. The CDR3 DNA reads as TGTGCCATCAGTGAGTCGGGTTTAGGTCCACGCGCGGAGACCCAGTACTTC. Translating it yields CAISESGLGPRAETQYF.

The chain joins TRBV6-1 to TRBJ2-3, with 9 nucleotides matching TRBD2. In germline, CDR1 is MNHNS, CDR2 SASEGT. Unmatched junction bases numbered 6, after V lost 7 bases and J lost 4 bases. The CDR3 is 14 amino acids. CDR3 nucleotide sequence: TGTGCCAGCAAGGGACTAGCCCTACCAGATACGCAGTATTTT. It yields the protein CASKGLALPDTQYF.

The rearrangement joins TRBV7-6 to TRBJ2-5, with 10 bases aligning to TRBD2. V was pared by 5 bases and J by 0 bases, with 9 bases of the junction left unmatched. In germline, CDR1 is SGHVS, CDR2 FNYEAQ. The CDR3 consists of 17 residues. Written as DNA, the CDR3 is TGTGCCAGCAGCACAACCGGGACTAGCGACTACCAAGAGACCCAGTACTTC. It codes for CASSTTGTSDYQETQYF.

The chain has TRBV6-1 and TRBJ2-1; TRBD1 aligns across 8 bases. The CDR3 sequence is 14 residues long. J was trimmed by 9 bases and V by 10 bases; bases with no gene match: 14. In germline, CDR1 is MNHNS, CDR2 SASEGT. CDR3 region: CATTGAWAVGEQFF. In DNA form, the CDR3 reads TGTGCCACGACAGGGGCTTGGGCGGTGGGTGAGCAGTTCTTC.

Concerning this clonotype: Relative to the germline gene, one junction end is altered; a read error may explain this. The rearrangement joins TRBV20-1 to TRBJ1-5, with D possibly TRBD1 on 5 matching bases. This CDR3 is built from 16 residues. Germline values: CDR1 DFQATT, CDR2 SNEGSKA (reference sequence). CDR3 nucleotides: TGCAGTGCTCGAGAGACCAGGGCGTCGAGCAATCAGCCCCAGCATTTT. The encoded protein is CSARETRASSNQPQHF.

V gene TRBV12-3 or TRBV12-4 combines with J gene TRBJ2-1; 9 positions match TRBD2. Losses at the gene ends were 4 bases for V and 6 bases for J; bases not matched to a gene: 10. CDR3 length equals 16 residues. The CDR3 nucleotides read TGTGCCAGCAGTTCTGCGGGAGGGACCCCTATCAATGAGCAGTTCTTC. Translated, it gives CASSSAGGTPINEQFF.

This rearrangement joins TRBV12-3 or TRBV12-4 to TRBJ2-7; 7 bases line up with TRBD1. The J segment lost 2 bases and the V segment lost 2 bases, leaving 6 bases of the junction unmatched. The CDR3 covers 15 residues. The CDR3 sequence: CASSLLTGQAYEQYF. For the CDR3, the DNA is TGTGCCAGCAGTTTATTAACCGGACAGGCCTACGAGCAGTACTTC.

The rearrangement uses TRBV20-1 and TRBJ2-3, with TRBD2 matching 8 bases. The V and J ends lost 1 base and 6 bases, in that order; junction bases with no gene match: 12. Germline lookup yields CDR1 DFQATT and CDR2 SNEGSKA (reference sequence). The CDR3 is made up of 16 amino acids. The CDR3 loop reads CSARAPSGSFADTQYF. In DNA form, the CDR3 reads TGCAGTGCTAGAGCTCCCAGCGGGAGTTTTGCCGATACGCAGTATTTT.

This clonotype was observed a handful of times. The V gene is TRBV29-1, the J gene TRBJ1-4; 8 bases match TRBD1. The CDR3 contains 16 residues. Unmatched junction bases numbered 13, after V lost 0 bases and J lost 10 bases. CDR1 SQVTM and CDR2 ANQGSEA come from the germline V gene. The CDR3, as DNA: TGCAGCGTTGAAGATGGAGACAGGGGCGGTCGGAGAAAACTGTTTTTT. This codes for CSVEDGDRGGRRKLFF.

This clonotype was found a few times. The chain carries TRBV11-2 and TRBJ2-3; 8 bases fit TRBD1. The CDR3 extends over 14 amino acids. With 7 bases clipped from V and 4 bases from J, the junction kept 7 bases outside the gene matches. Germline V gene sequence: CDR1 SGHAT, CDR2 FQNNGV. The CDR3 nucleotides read TGTGCCAGCATAGCAGGGGGCTCCGCAGATACGCAGTATTTT. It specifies CASIAGGSADTQYF.

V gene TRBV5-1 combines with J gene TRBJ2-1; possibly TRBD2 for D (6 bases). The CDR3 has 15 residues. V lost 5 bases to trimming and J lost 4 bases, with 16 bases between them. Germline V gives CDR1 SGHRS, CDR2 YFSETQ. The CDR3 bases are TGCGCCAGCAGTCGGCGGGGCGGCAGATACAATGAGCAGTTCTTC. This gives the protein CASSRRGGRYNEQFF.

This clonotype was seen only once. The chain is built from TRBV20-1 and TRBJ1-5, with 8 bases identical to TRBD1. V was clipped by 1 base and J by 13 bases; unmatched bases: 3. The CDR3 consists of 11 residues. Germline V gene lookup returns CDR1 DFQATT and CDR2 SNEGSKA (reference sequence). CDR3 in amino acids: CSARADREQHF. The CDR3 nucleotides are TGCAGTGCTAGAGCGGACAGGGAACAGCATTTT.

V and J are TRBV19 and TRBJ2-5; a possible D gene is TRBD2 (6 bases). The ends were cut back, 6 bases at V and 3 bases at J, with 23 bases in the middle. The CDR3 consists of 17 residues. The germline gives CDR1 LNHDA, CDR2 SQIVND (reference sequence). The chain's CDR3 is CASSTSTVGEDEETQYF. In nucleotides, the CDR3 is TGTGCCAGTAGCACGAGTACCGTCGGGGAGGACGAAGAGACCCAGTACTTC.

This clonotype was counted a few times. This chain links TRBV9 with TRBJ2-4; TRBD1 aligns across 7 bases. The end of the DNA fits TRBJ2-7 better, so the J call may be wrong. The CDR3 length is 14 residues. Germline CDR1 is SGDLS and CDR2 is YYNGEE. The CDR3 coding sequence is TGTGCCAGCAGCGCAAGGGACAGAGGATACGAGCAGTACTTC. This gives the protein CASSARDRGYEQYF.

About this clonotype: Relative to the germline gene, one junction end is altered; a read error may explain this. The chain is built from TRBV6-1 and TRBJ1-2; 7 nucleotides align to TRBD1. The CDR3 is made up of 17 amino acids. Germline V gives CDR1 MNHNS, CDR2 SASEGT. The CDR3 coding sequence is TGTTCCAGCAGCCGGGACCGCGGGACAGCGGAAAACTATGGCTACACCTTC. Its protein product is CSSSRDRGTAENYGYTF.

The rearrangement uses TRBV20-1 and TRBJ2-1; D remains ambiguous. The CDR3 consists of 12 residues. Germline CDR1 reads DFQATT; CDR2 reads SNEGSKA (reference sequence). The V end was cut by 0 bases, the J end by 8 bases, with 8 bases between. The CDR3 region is CSARDPFDEQFF. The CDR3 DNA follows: TGCAGTGCTAGAGATCCTTTCGATGAGCAGTTCTTC.

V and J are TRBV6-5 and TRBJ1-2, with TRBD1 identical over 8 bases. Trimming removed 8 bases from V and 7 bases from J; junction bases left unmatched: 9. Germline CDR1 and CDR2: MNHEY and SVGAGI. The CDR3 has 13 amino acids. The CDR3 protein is CASADRALGGYTF. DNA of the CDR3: TGTGCCAGCGCGGACAGGGCTCTAGGTGGCTACACCTTC.

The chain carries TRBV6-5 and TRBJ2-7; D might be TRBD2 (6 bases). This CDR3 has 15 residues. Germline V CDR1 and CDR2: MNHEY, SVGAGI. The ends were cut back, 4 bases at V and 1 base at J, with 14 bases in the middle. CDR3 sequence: CASSSTHGGSYEQYF. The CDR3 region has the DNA TGTGCCAGCAGTTCCACCCACGGGGGATCCTACGAGCAGTACTTC.

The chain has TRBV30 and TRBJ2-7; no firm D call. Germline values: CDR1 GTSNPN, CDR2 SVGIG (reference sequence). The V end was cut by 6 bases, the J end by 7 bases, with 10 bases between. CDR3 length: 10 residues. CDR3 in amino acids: CACHVGEQYF. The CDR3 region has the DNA TGTGCCTGCCATGTTGGGGAGCAGTACTTC.

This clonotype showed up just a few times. For the CDR3, the DNA is TGTGCCAGCAGCGTTAGCGATCTAAGCACAGATACGCAGTATTTT. This gives the protein CASSVSDLSTDTQYF. The chain employs TRBV7-3 and TRBJ2-3; weak D call: TRBD2 (5 bases). Germline CDR1 SGHTA, CDR2 FQGTGA. Trimming left V 5 bases short and J 0 bases short, with 12 bases between. The CDR3 totals 15 residues.